The rows below give T cell receptor beta chains drawn from one sample of a study of glioma-infiltrating T cells. TCRdb analysed the multiplex PCR reads with MiXCR anew, one entry per CDR3 protein. The data show roughly 190,000 distinct CDR3 sequences, 30% to 40% seen once. Sequencing was performed on glioma tissue, nonneoplastic brain tissue, or PBMCs (not recorded which). These receptors all stem from a human donor with low-grade glioma or glioblastoma, undergoing nonglioma brain surgery, or in good health (not recorded which). Each CDR3 is given with its conserved first and last residue. Each record gives: CDR3 protein, CDR3 DNA, clone size, D gene, V gene, J gene. A D gene is named only where the DNA matches it firmly. Rows may omit the clone size; those that give it use once, few, many or a size class.

CASSLLAGGYERYF	TGTGCCAGCAGCCTACTAGCGGGAGGATACGAGCGGTACTTC	.	TRBD2	TRBV14	TRBJ2-7
CASTLTSAGGGELFF	TGTGCCAGCACCCTAACGTCAGCCGGTGGAGGGGAGCTGTTTTTT	.	.	TRBV7-2	TRBJ2-2
CASSPTATYNEQFF	TGCGCCAGCAGTCCGACGGCCACCTACAATGAGCAGTTCTTC	few	.	TRBV5-1	TRBJ2-1
CASSPSSLRLVVRRPLHF	TGTGCCAGCAGTCCCTCCTCCCTTCGGCTGGTGGTGAGGAGACCCCTCCACTTT	many	.	TRBV28	TRBJ1-6
CASSPASRRETQYF	TGTGCCAGCAGCCCCGCTTCGAGGCGAGAGACCCAGTACTTC	many	.	TRBV7-9	TRBJ2-5
CATAGRGLYEQYF	TGTGCCACCGCGGGAAGAGGGCTCTACGAGCAGTACTTC	few	.	TRBV27	TRBJ2-7
CASSLRQGKYF	TGTGCCAGCAGTTTGAGACAGGGGAAGTACTTC	.	TRBD1	TRBV27	TRBJ2-7
CASSQGTGGGYTF	TGTGCCAGCAGCCAAGGAACAGGGGGAGGCTACACCTTC	many	TRBD1	TRBV3-1	TRBJ1-2
CASKEGPYEQYF	TGTGCCAGTAAGGAAGGGCCCTACGAGCAGTACTTC	few	.	TRBV19	TRBJ2-7
CASIQVGQKLFF	TGTGCCAGCATCCAAGTCGGTCAAAAACTGTTTTTT	.	.	TRBV3-1	TRBJ1-4
CASRSTRQSMKETQYF	TGTGCCAGCAGATCGACCCGGCAGTCGATGAAAGAGACCCAGTACTTC	few	.	TRBV28	TRBJ2-5